The entry that follows covers one TCR beta chain sequence. Its antigen is unknown. The authors prepared the TCRbeta library with unique molecular identifiers. TCRdb called the PCR reads again in MiXCR, with one record for every CDR3 protein. The data hold approximately 500,000 distinct CDR3 sequences, with 25% to 30% observed a single time. The data belong to a study of T-cell reconstitution after alpha-beta-depleted transplantation in children. Study-wide results and caveats: Surviving recipient T cells and thymic progenitors accounted for the high day-60 TCRbeta diversity observed in some patients. About two months after transplant, alpha-beta T cells reportedly came from several hundred expanded graft clones. T-cell counts and diversity at one year following transplant were attributed mainly to newly produced T cells.

The receptor comes from a boy in the first two years of life with Wiskott-Aldrich syndrome, due to receive a stem cell transplant. The specimen was PBMCs, collected before TCRalphabeta/CD19-depleted stem cell transplant.

In DNA, the CDR3 is TGTGCCAGCAGTGAACAGGCTACCAACGAGCAGTACTTC. Amino acids: CASSEQATNEQYF. This chain links TRBV7-2 with TRBJ2-7; maybe TRBD1 (5 bases). Germline lookup yields CDR1 SGHTA and CDR2 FQGNSA. V lost 6 bases and J 5 bases, leaving 14 bases between the germline ends. This CDR3 spans 13 amino acids.